Following are 15 T cell receptor beta chains from one sample sequenced in a study of T-cell memory formation after mild COVID-19. TCRdb re-called the 5' RACE reads with MiXCR, one entry per CDR3 protein. The repertoire holds under 250,000 distinct CDR3 sequences, with approximately 15% as singletons. Material for sequencing was PBMCs or a T cell subset sorted from them (not recorded which). The receptors originated from an adult woman who had mild COVID-19 (a few samples of this study predate the infection). Cell type and time point are not known.

The chain carries TRBV12-3 or TRBV12-4 and TRBJ1-2; TRBD1 matches at 8 bases. The CDR3 loop spans 13 amino acids. The junction had 6 bases not matched to a gene; V was cut back by 4 bases and J by 8 bases. Here the CDR3 DNA reads TGTGCCAGCAGTTCCTCTCGACAGGGGGGCTACACCTTC. Amino acids: CASSSSRQGGYTF.

The sample holds many counts of this clonotype. The rearrangement joins TRBV5-1 to TRBJ2-2, with D perhaps TRBD1 or TRBD2 (5 bases each). The CDR3 runs 14 residues. The V and J ends lost 7 bases and 0 bases respectively, with 10 bases between them. Germline assignment: CDR1 SGHRS and CDR2 YFSETQ. CDR3 sequence: CASRMGANTGELFF. CDR3 in DNA: TGCGCCAGCCGAATGGGGGCGAACACCGGGGAGCTGTTTTTT.

V and J are TRBV27 and TRBJ2-1, with TRBD2 matching over 9 bases. The V gene end was trimmed by 0 bases and the J gene end by 9 bases; junction bases not matched to a gene: 6. Germline loops: CDR1 MNHEY, CDR2 SMNVEV (reference sequence). This CDR3 has 15 residues. The CDR3 sequence: CASSLSLLAGAEQFF. CDR3 DNA sequence: TGTGCCAGCAGTTTATCATTACTAGCGGGTGCTGAGCAGTTCTTC.

The J gene is TRBJ1-1, the V gene TRBV7-2; D is uncertain. Trimming removed 6 bases from V and 1 base from J, with 9 bases in between. The CDR3 length is 13 residues. CDR1 is SGHTA and CDR2 is FQGNSA in the germline V gene. Here the CDR3 DNA reads TGTGCCAGCAGTGGGCAAGCGAACACTGAAGCTTTCTTT. Residues: CASSGQANTEAFF.

This clonotype was counted only a few times. The chain combines TRBV3-1 with TRBJ1-1; no clear D gene. CDR1 is LGHDT, CDR2 YNNKEL, per germline (reference sequence). There are 11 residues in the CDR3. Trimming took off 5 bases at V and 6 bases at J, with 7 bases between the two ends. CDR3 nucleotides: TGTGCCAGCAGCTTCGCGGCTGAAGCTTTCTTT. Amino acids: CASSFAAEAFF.

This clonotype was counted only a few times. This CDR3 is CASSQEWDRGFGAFF. For the CDR3, the DNA is TGTGCCAGCAGCCAAGAGTGGGACAGGGGATTCGGAGCTTTCTTT. J is TRBJ1-1 and V is TRBV3-1, with 10 bases aligning to TRBD1. The V gene's germline CDR1 is LGHDT and CDR2 YNNKEL (reference sequence). With 0 bases clipped from V and 10 bases from J, the junction kept 8 bases outside the gene matches. CDR3 length equals 15 residues. Full variable domain (remainder filled in from reference TRBV3-1 and TRBJ1-1): DTAVSQTPKYLVTQMGNDKSIKCEQNLGHDTMYWYKQDSKKFLKIMFSYNNKELIINETVPNRFSPKSPDKAHLNLHINSLELGDSAVYFCASSQEWDRGFGAFFGQGTRLTVV.

The genes are TRBV6-6 and TRBJ1-2; D uncertain. Germline lookup yields CDR1 MNHNY and CDR2 SVGAGI (reference sequence). This CDR3 has 16 amino acids. Trimming took off 4 bases at V and 4 bases at J, with 19 bases between the two ends. This CDR3 reads CASSSPYRKSGYGYTF. The CDR3 DNA follows: TGTGCCAGCAGTTCGCCTTACCGTAAATCCGGCTATGGCTACACCTTC.

The sample holds many counts of this clonotype. V is TRBV12-3 or TRBV12-4 and J is TRBJ1-1, with TRBD1 identical over 8 bases. The J segment lost 11 bases and the V segment lost 7 bases, leaving 9 bases of the junction unmatched. There are 12 residues in the CDR3. The CDR3 region has the DNA TGTGCCAGCATTTCCCGGACAGGGTCGGCTTTCTTT. Protein product: CASISRTGSAFF.

The genes are TRBV6-1 and TRBJ1-5, with unresolved D. CDR3 length equals 15 residues. Deletions cut 7 bases from V and 3 bases from J, with 16 bases between. CDR1 MNHNS and CDR2 SASEGT come from the germline V gene. CDR3 sequence (DNA): TGTGCCAGCAAGGCGAATTTAGGACTCAATCAGCCCCAGCATTTT. Its protein product is CASKANLGLNQPQHF.

This clonotype was counted a few times. The J gene is TRBJ2-7, the V gene TRBV5-1; TRBD1 or TRBD2 may be the D gene (5 bases each). Trimming left V 0 bases short and J 3 bases short, with 16 bases between. CDR1 and CDR2 (germline): SGHRS, YFSETQ. CDR3 length equals 16 residues. CDR3 sequence (DNA): TGCGCCAGCAGCTTGGACGGGGCGGGCGGTGTCTACGAGCAGTACTTC. This translates into CASSLDGAGGVYEQYF. Combining the CDR3 with reference TRBV5-1 and TRBJ2-7 gives the whole variable domain KAGVTQTPRYLIKTRGQQVTLSCSPISGHRSVSWYQQTPGQGLQFLFEYFSETQRNKGNFPGRFSGRQFSNSRSEMNVSTLELGDSALYLCASSLDGAGGVYEQYFGPGTRLTVT.

The V and J genes are TRBV4-2 and TRBJ2-1; possible D gene TRBD2, 6 bases. The CDR3 spans 16 residues. The germline V gene has CDR1 LGHNA and CDR2 YNFKEQ. Trimming shortened V by 5 bases and J by 6 bases, and 20 bases separated the two germline ends. CDR3 protein: CASSSNRRDSRNEQFF. As DNA, the CDR3 is TGTGCCAGCAGCTCTAATAGGAGGGACTCGCGCAATGAGCAGTTCTTC.

The V call is TRBV20-1, the J call TRBJ2-7; TRBD2 matches 9 bases. Germline assignment: CDR1 DFQATT and CDR2 SNEGSKA (reference sequence). The CDR3 loop spans 11 amino acids. V lost 6 bases and J lost 6; bases outside the gene matches: 3. This CDR3 is CSAEGLAEQYF. The CDR3 nucleotides are TGCAGTGCAGAGGGACTAGCCGAGCAGTACTTC.

This clonotype occurred a few times. The chain joins TRBV11-2 to TRBJ2-7; 7 nucleotides agree with TRBD1. V shed 3 bases, J shed 2 bases, and the junction held 4 bases outside the gene matches. CDR1 is SGHAT and CDR2 is FQNNGV in the germline V gene. The CDR3 consists of 14 residues. The CDR3 DNA is TGTGCCAGCAGCTTGTACAGGGGAGCCTACGAGCAGTACTTC. Its translation: CASSLYRGAYEQYF.

The chain has TRBV7-9 and TRBJ2-1; D is ambiguous. The CDR3 totals 13 residues. V dropped 3 bases and J dropped 3 bases, with 6 bases sitting between them. In germline, CDR1 is SEHNR, CDR2 FQNEAQ (reference sequence). In DNA form, the CDR3 reads TGTGCCAGCAGCTTTGGACGCTACAATGAGCAGTTCTTC. It yields the protein CASSFGRYNEQFF.

There are a few counts of this clonotype. The chain is built from TRBV29-1 and TRBJ2-3; maybe TRBD2 (5 bases). Germline loops: CDR1 SQVTM, CDR2 ANQGSEA. The V gene lost 4 bases and the J gene lost 0 bases, with 11 bases spanning the gap. This CDR3 has 14 residues. The CDR3 nucleotides read TGCAGCGTTGTCCGCGGGCCTAGCACAGATACGCAGTATTTT. Amino acid sequence: CSVVRGPSTDTQYF.